This T cell receptor (beta chain) was recovered during a study of post-analysis software for immune sequencing data. About the study: Several disease courses (relapsing-remitting, secondary progressive and progressive-relapsing) of multiple sclerosis were included.

Study-wide results and limits: Samples made in the same batch grouped tightly together by F measure. Among roughly five TRBV segments more frequent in patients than controls were TRBV5-6, TRBV5-1 and TRBV20-1. Controls' normalized Chao1 diversity significantly exceeded that of multiple sclerosis patients.

After removal of 2 bases from V and 8 bases from J, the junction contained 7 bases not matched to a gene. CDR3 length: 15 residues. Germline V gene lookup returns CDR1 MNHNS and CDR2 SASEGT. cDNA libraries of TCR beta carried unique molecular identifiers. Out of 1 to 10 million T cells, about 510,000 cDNA molecules were generated. TCRdb reanalysed the PCR reads using MiXCR and keeps one entry per CDR3 protein. The repertoire holds 750,000 to 950,000 distinct CDR3 sequences, with roughly half as singletons. About this clonotype itself: Its antigen is currently unknown.

Sequencing input: blood. The genes are TRBV6-1 and TRBJ2-1; TRBD2 matches at 9 bases. The source of this sequence is a girl between 10 and 17 years old with multiple sclerosis. CDR3 protein: CASSEYFSGGYEQFF. CDR3 bases: TGTGCCAGCAGTGAATATTTTAGCGGGGGATATGAGCAGTTCTTC.